The 30 T cell receptor beta chains in this list originate from one sample, sequenced in a study of blood T cells in healthy people across ages. Then a second PCR, running about 6 to 11 cycles, was carried out with a sample-barcoded 5' primer and a J-beta primer mix. TCRdb processed the 5' RACE reads anew with MiXCR; each CDR3 protein has one entry. The table records around 1,500,000 distinct CDR3 sequences, roughly 40% of them present only once. The sample consisted of blood. These receptors originate from a woman between 18 and 29 years old in good health.

The sample holds a few counts of this clonotype. Germline and junction disagree at one end, which may indicate a read error. The V and J genes are TRBV7-2 and TRBJ2-3; TRBD2 is a possible D gene (5 bases). This CDR3 comprises 13 residues. The germline CDR1 and CDR2 sequences are SGHTA and FQGNSA. CDR3 amino acids: CASSPLLGDTQYF. The DNA for the CDR3 is TGTGCCAGCAGCCCCCTTCTGGGAGATACTCAGTATTTT.

This clonotype has a count of ten or more. This chain joins TRBV5-1 and TRBJ1-1; D is unresolved. The CDR3 has 13 residues. V lost 0 bases and J 0 bases, leaving 3 bases between the germline ends. CDR1 SGHRS and CDR2 YFSETQ come from the germline V gene. CDR3 amino acids: CASSLVVNTEAFF. Here the CDR3 DNA reads TGCGCCAGCAGCTTGGTGGTGAACACTGAAGCTTTCTTT.

This clonotype was observed a single time. This chain connects TRBV4-2 to TRBJ1-4; D is uncertain. Trimming took off 0 bases at V and 0 bases at J, with 20 bases between the two ends. Germline V lookup: CDR1 LGHNA, CDR2 YNFKEQ. The CDR3 totals 20 residues. CDR3 sequence (DNA): TGTGCCAGCAGCCAAGAGGGGTTTTTAGCGATCCGCCCAACTAATGAAAAACTGTTTTTT. Its translation is CASSQEGFLAIRPTNEKLFF.

This clonotype has just a few counts. The J gene is TRBJ1-1, the V gene TRBV10-3; no clear D. Germline CDR1 reads ENHRY; CDR2 reads SYGVKD. The CDR3 extends over 16 amino acids. V was clipped by 4 bases and J by 4 bases, with 19 bases between them. CDR3 bases: TGTGCCATCAGTGCCCGGACTATAGCCGAAGTCACTGAAGCTTTCTTT. This translates into CAISARTIAEVTEAFF.

V usage is TRBV21-1 and J usage is TRBJ2-4; the listed D gene, TRBD1, was not tested against the DNA. TRBV21-1 is an annotated pseudogene. This CDR3 contains 15 residues. CDR3 amino acids: CASSKGGGHSYGRYF. CDR3 DNA sequence: TGTGCCAGCAGCAAAGGGGGGGGTCATTCATATGGGAGGTACTTC.

The chain has TRBV7-9 and TRBJ2-7; 10 bases line up with TRBD2. Germline assignment: CDR1 SEHNR and CDR2 FQNEAQ (reference sequence). The ends lost 3 bases at V and 0 bases at J; junction bases unmatched: 14. The CDR3 is made up of 19 amino acids. The CDR3 nucleotides read TGTGCCAGCAGCTTCCATCGAACTACCGGACTAGCGGACTCCTACGAGCAGTACTTC. Translated, it gives CASSFHRTTGLADSYEQYF.

This chain connects TRBV29-1 to TRBJ2-4; D may be TRBD1 or TRBD2 (5 bases each). The CDR3 has 12 residues. Per germline, CDR1 SQVTM and CDR2 ANQGSEA. The V end was cut by 8 bases, the J end by 9 bases, with 17 bases between. DNA of the CDR3: TGCAGCATATCTCAGGGAGAGGGCATTCAGTACTTC. Translated, it gives CSISQGEGIQYF.

The chain links TRBV30 to TRBJ2-6; D remains ambiguous. The V end lost 2 bases, the J end lost 1 base, and 9 bases lay between the germline ends. CDR1 and CDR2 from the germline V gene are GTSNPN and SVGIG (reference sequence). The CDR3 totals 15 residues. CDR3 loop: CAWSPRESGANVLTF. DNA for the CDR3: TGTGCCTGGAGTCCCCGAGAGTCTGGGGCCAACGTCCTGACTTTC.

This clonotype was seen more than once but under ten times. The rearrangement joins TRBV12-3 or TRBV12-4 to TRBJ2-7; D ambiguous. V gave up 1 base and J gave up 2 bases, with 12 bases separating them. The CDR3 runs to 15 residues. CDR3 sequence (DNA): TGTGCCAGCAGTTTAGTGCTCCATCAAACCTACGAGCAGTACTTC. This translates into CASSLVLHQTYEQYF.

The chain recombines TRBV5-1 with TRBJ2-7, with D uncertain. There are 15 residues in the CDR3. Trimming took 0 bases from V and 2 from J, leaving 12 bases between them. Germline loops: CDR1 SGHRS, CDR2 YFSETQ. The chain's CDR3 is CASSLEGLTTYEQYF. For the CDR3, the DNA is TGCGCCAGCAGCTTGGAGGGCCTTACCACCTACGAGCAGTACTTC.

This chain uses TRBV29-1 with TRBJ2-1, with D uncertain. The CDR3 extends over 9 amino acids. Germline lookup yields CDR1 SQVTM and CDR2 ANQGSEA. Trimming stripped 4 bases from V and 10 bases from J, with 5 bases between. Here the CDR3 reads CSVGEEQFF. The CDR3 DNA is TGCAGCGTTGGGGAAGAGCAGTTCTTC.

V is TRBV20-1 and J is TRBJ2-3; D unresolved. Germline V gene sequence: CDR1 DFQATT, CDR2 SNEGSKA (reference sequence). With 0 bases removed from V and 2 bases from J, the gap between germline ends came to 15 bases. This CDR3 spans 16 amino acids. In nucleotides, the CDR3 is TGCAGTGCTAGAGATGCCTCCTTGGGCTCCACAGATACGCAGTATTTT. As protein: CSARDASLGSTDTQYF.

The chain recombines TRBV16 with TRBJ2-1; 9 bases match TRBD2. J was trimmed by 8 bases and V by 0 bases; bases with no gene match: 5. CDR3 length equals 15 residues. Germline V gives CDR1 KGHSY, CDR2 FQNENV. The CDR3 here is CASSQSGGRADEQFF. CDR3 nucleotide sequence: TGTGCCAGCAGCCAATCTGGCGGGAGGGCCGATGAGCAGTTCTTC.

V usage is TRBV12-3 or TRBV12-4 and J usage is TRBJ2-2; no clear D gene. Trimming removed 4 bases from V and 1 base from J, with 10 bases in between. The CDR3 totals 15 residues. CDR3 protein: CASSYASLNTGELFF. As DNA, the CDR3 is TGTGCCAGCAGTTATGCAAGTTTGAACACCGGGGAGCTGTTTTTT.

The gene calls are TRBV12-3 or TRBV12-4 and TRBJ2-1; the match to TRBD2 covers 8 bases. The CDR3 has 14 residues. Trimming took 6 bases from V and 7 from J; bases not matched to a gene: 8. The DNA of the CDR3 is TGTGCCAGCAGCCCGATTTCGGGGGGGAATGAGCAGTTCTTC. It codes for CASSPISGGNEQFF.

The chain couples TRBV7-3 to TRBJ2-1; TRBD2 matches at 8 bases. CDR3 length: 15 amino acids. V shed 3 bases and J 1 base; nucleotides not matched to a gene: 2. Germline CDR1 is SGHTA and CDR2 is FQGTGA. This CDR3 is CASSFAGGSYNEQFF. CDR3 coding DNA: TGTGCCAGCAGCTTTGCGGGGGGATCCTACAATGAGCAGTTCTTC.

In nucleotides, the CDR3 is TGTGCCAGCAGCGTAGGAAGGGGCGGAGGCTACAATGAGCAGTTCTTC. As protein: CASSVGRGGGYNEQFF. The chain joins TRBV9 to TRBJ2-1, with D possibly called TRBD1 or TRBD2 (5 bases each). Trimming took off 0 bases at V and 3 bases at J, with 13 bases between the two ends. In germline, CDR1 is SGDLS, CDR2 YYNGEE. This CDR3 comprises 16 residues.

This chain joins TRBV5-1 and TRBJ2-2; D is ambiguous. V was trimmed by 0 bases and J by 3 bases, leaving 6 bases between them. CDR3 length equals 14 residues. Germline V gene data show CDR1 as SGHRS and CDR2 as YFSETQ. CDR3: CASSLVADTGELFF. The CDR3 DNA sequence: TGCGCCAGCAGCTTGGTCGCTGACACCGGGGAGCTGTTTTTT. The variable domain in full, with the rest retrieved from reference TRBV5-1 and TRBJ2-2, is KAGVTQTPRYLIKTRGQQVTLSCSPISGHRSVSWYQQTPGQGLQFLFEYFSETQRNKGNFPGRFSGRQFSNSRSEMNVSTLELGDSALYLCASSLVADTGELFFGEGSRLTVL.

This clonotype has a handful of counts. The genes are TRBV3-1 and TRBJ2-4, with a weak D call TRBD1 (6 bases). V was pared by 4 bases and J by 13 bases, with 20 bases between. This CDR3 is built from 14 residues. Germline V gene lookup returns CDR1 LGHDT and CDR2 YNNKEL (reference sequence). The CDR3 DNA reads TGTGCCAGCAGCCTCGAAACGCGACAGGCTAAGCAGTACTTC. Protein: CASSLETRQAKQYF.

The J gene is TRBJ2-2, the V gene TRBV6-5; TRBD2 matches at 9 bases. V lost 6 bases to trimming and J lost 7 bases; unmatched junction nucleotides: 12. Germline CDR1 MNHEY, CDR2 SVGAGI. The CDR3 totals 16 residues. The CDR3, as DNA: TGTGCCAGCAGACTACCCGCGGGAGGGCCAGGCGGGGAGCTGTTTTTT. As protein: CASRLPAGGPGGELFF.

V gene TRBV10-3 combines with J gene TRBJ2-5, with D possibly TRBD2 on 6 matching bases. Germline V lookup: CDR1 ENHRY, CDR2 SYGVKD. Trimming shortened V by 0 bases and J by 11 bases, and 22 bases separated the two germline ends. The CDR3 is made up of 16 amino acids. The CDR3: CAISESVGLDYNEQYF. Here the CDR3 DNA reads TGTGCCATCAGTGAGTCCGTGGGACTCGATTACAATGAGCAGTACTTC.

The rearrangement links TRBV12-3 or TRBV12-4 to TRBJ2-5; D is perhaps TRBD1 (6 bases). This CDR3 has 16 amino acids. V was cut by 5 bases and J by 11 bases, with 27 bases left in between. The CDR3 DNA reads TGTGCCAGCAGTGGACGTGGCGGTGAGAGGGACAATGAGCAGTACTTC. Translating gives CASSGRGGERDNEQYF.

The chain uses TRBV5-6 and TRBJ2-1; TRBD2 is a possible D gene (6 bases). The J call is in doubt because the DNA end fits TRBJ2-7 better. Looked up from germline, CDR1 is SGHDT and CDR2 is YYEEEE. The length of the CDR3 is 13 residues. CDR3 DNA: TGTGCCAGTAACCGGGGGATCTACAATGAGCAGTACTTC. Amino acids: CASNRGIYNEQYF.

The V gene is TRBV15, the J gene TRBJ2-5; TRBD1 agrees at 9 bases. The ends lost 3 bases at V and 4 bases at J; junction bases unmatched: 9. CDR1 is LNHNV and CDR2 is YYDKDF in the germline V gene (reference sequence). The CDR3 length is 16 residues. As DNA, the CDR3 is TGTGCCACCAGCAGCAACCGGGACAGGGCGGTAGAGACCCAGTACTTC. This encodes CATSSNRDRAVETQYF.

The V and J genes are TRBV5-1 and TRBJ2-5; no definite D call. Near its end, the DNA agrees better with TRBJ2-7, so the J call may be wrong. The CDR3 covers 15 residues. CDR1 SGHRS and CDR2 YFSETQ come from the germline V gene. The CDR3 region has the DNA TGCGCCAGCTCTAAAGCTGTGGGGTTTAGGTACGAGCAGTACTTC. Its translation is CASSKAVGFRYEQYF.

As regards this clonotype: At one end, the junction sequence differs from germline, possibly due to a read error. The chain has TRBV4-1 and TRBJ2-7; unclear D gene. The end of the DNA fits TRBJ2-5 better, so the J call may be wrong. CDR1 is MGHRA, CDR2 YSYEKL, per germline. The CDR3 length is 12 residues. The CDR3 loop is CAISQEGKTQYF. CDR3 sequence (DNA): TGCGCCATCAGCCAAGAAGGGAAGACCCAGTACTTC.

This clonotype was counted at least ten times. The V gene is TRBV7-2, the J gene TRBJ1-4; D is unresolved. Per germline, CDR1 SGHTA and CDR2 FQGNSA. Trimming cost V 5 bases and J 0 bases, with 4 bases left between them. The CDR3 has 13 amino acids. CDR3 DNA sequence: TGTGCCAGCAGCCGTGCAACTAATGAAAAACTGTTTTTT. Its protein is CASSRATNEKLFF.

This sequence joins TRBV28 and TRBJ2-3; 8 nucleotides line up with TRBD1. Germline V CDR1 and CDR2: MDHEN, SYDVKM. Trimming took 10 bases from V and 2 from J; bases not matched to a gene: 8. The CDR3 length is 14 residues. The CDR3 protein is CAIARGRDTDTQYF. The CDR3 coding sequence is TGTGCCATAGCCAGGGGGCGTGACACAGATACGCAGTATTTT.

This clonotype was observed a few times. The rearrangement joins TRBV10-3 to TRBJ1-2; possible D gene TRBD1, 6 bases. The germline CDR1 and CDR2 sequences are ENHRY and SYGVKD. The V and J ends lost 0 bases and 4 bases respectively, with 15 bases between them. This CDR3 is built from 16 residues. CDR3 in DNA: TGTGCCATCAGTGAGTCGACGATGGACAGTGTCTATGGCTACACCTTC. This translates into CAISESTMDSVYGYTF.

The genes are TRBV28 and TRBJ1-6; 9 bases line up with TRBD1. The CDR3 runs to 15 residues. CDR1 and CDR2 (germline): MDHEN, SYDVKM. The trim removed 5 bases at V and 9 bases at J, leaving 8 bases unmatched. The chain's CDR3 is CASSHSGTGLSPLHF. Written as DNA, the CDR3 is TGTGCCAGCAGTCACAGCGGGACAGGGCTTTCACCCCTCCACTTT.